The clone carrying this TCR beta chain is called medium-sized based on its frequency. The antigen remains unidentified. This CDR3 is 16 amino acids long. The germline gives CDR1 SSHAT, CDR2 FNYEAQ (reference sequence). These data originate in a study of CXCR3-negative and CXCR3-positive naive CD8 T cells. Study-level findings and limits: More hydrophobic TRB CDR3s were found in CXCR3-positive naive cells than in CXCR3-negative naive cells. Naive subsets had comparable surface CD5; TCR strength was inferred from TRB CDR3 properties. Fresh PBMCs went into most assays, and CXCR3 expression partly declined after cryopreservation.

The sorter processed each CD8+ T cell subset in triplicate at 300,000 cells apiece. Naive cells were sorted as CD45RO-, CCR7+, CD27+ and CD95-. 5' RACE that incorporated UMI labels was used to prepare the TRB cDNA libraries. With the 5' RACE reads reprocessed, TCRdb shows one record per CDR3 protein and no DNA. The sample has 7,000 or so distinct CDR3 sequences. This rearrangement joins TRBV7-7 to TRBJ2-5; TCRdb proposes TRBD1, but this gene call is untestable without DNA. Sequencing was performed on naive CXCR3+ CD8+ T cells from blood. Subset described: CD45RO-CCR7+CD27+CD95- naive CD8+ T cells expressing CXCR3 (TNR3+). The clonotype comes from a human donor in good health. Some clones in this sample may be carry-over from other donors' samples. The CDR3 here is CASSLAFVRGEETQYF.